This TCR beta chain was identified during a study of regulatory T cells in long-lasting Graves disease. The study's findings and limits: A greater number of public clonotypes (around 3,000) was shared by persistent patients than by new patients (about 960). Favored usage of TRBV28, TRBJ1-2 and TRBJ2-5 was recorded in persistent disease.

Arm-PCR of CDR3 regions with iRepertoire HTBI primers generated TCR beta libraries. One entry per CDR3 protein results from TCRdb running MiXCR on the multiplex PCR reads. The data contain fewer than 400,000 distinct CDR3 sequences, approximately 20% of them singletons. The CDR3 length is 13 residues. In germline, CDR1 is SEHNR, CDR2 FQNEAQ (reference sequence). V lost 5 bases and J lost 6, with 11 bases in between. Time point given: newly diagnosed GD, antithyroid drugs for less than 3 months. RNA isolated from PBMCs was used to make the TCR library. American Thyroid Association guidelines defined how Graves' disease was diagnosed. This clonotype came up many times. The antigen remains unidentified.

V usage is TRBV7-9 and J usage is TRBJ2-1; no firm D call. The sequence was collected from a female donor with Graves disease. The material sequenced was peripheral blood mononuclear cells (PBMCs), taken at new diagnosis, from a patient treated with antithyroid drugs. The CDR3 region has the DNA TGTGCCAGCAGCCCCCCTCTAAGCAATGAGCAGTTCTTC. This sequence encodes CASSPPLSNEQFF.